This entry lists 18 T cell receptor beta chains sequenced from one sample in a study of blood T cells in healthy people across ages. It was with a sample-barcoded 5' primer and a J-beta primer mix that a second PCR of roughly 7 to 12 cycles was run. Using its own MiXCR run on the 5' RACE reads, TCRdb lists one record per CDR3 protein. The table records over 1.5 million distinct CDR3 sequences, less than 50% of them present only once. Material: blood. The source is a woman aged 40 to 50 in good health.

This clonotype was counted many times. The CDR3 sequence: CASSLGLEQYF. CDR3 bases: TGCGCCAGCAGCTTGGGTCTCGAGCAGTACTTC. The chain employs TRBV5-1 and TRBJ2-7; no clear D gene. Germline V lookup: CDR1 SGHRS, CDR2 YFSETQ. V was pared by 0 bases and J by 6 bases, with 4 bases between. This CDR3 region has 11 residues. The entire variable domain, with the rest obtained from reference TRBV5-1 and TRBJ2-7, is as follows: KAGVTQTPRYLIKTRGQQVTLSCSPISGHRSVSWYQQTPGQGLQFLFEYFSETQRNKGNFPGRFSGRQFSNSRSEMNVSTLELGDSALYLCASSLGLEQYFGPGTRLTVT.

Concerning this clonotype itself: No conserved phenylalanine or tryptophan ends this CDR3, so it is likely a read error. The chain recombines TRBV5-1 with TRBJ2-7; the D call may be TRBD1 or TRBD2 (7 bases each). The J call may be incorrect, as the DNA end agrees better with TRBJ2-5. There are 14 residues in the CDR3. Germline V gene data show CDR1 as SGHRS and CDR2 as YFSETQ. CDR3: CASSLSGTEETQYY. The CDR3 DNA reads TGCGCCAGCAGCTTGAGCGGGACAGAAGAGACCCAGTACTAC.

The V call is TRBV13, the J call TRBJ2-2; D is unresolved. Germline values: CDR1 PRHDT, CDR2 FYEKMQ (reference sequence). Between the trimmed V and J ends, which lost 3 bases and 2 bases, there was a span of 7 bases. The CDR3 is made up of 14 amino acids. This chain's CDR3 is CASSFRQNTGELFF. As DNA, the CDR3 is TGTGCCAGCAGCTTTAGACAAAACACCGGGGAGCTGTTTTTT.

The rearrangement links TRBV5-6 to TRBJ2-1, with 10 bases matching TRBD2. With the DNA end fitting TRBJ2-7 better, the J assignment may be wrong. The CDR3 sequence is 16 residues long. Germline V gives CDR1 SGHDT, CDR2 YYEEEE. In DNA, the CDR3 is TGTGCCAGCAGCTTTTCTAGCGGGGGTTTCTACAATGAGCAGTACTTC. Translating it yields CASSFSSGGFYNEQYF.

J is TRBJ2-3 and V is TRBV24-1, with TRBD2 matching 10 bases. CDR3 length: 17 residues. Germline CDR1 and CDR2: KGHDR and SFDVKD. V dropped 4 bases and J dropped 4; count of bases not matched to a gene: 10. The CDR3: CATSETSSGGVSDTQYF. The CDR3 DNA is TGTGCCACCAGTGAAACCTCCAGCGGGGGGGTTTCAGATACGCAGTATTTT.

The CDR3 region is CASTRDRGSSYEQYF. The CDR3 nucleotides read TGTGCCAGCACTAGGGACAGGGGAAGCTCCTACGAGCAGTACTTC. The chain couples TRBV28 to TRBJ2-7, with 10 bases fitting TRBD1. The ends lost 7 bases at V and 0 bases at J; junction bases unmatched: 6. This CDR3 comprises 15 residues. Per germline, CDR1 MDHEN and CDR2 SYDVKM.

The CDR3 sequence is CASSQRTGVDIQYF. The CDR3 DNA sequence: TGTGCCAGCAGCCAACGGACAGGGGTAGACATTCAGTACTTC. The gene calls are TRBV3-1 and TRBJ2-4, with TRBD1 identical over 9 bases. Germline V CDR1 and CDR2: LGHDT, YNNKEL (reference sequence). Losses at the gene ends were 2 bases for V and 8 bases for J; bases not matched to a gene: 4. CDR3 size: 14 residues.

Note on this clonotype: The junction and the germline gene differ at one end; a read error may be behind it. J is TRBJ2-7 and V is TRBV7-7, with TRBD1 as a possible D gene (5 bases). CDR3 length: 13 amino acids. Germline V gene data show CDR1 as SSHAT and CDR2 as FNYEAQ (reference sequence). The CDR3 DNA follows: TGTGCTAGCAGCCCAACTCGCACAGGCTTCCTGTACTTC. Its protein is CASSPTRTGFLYF.

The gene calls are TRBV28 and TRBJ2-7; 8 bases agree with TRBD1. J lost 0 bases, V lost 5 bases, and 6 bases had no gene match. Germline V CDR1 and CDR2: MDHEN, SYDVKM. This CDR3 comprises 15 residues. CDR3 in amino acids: CASSNIGTGSYEQYF. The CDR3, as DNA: TGTGCCAGCAGTAATATCGGGACAGGCTCCTACGAGCAGTACTTC.

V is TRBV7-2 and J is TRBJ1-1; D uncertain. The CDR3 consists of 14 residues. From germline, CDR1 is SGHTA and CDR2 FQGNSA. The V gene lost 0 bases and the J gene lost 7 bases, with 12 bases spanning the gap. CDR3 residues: CASSLAINSVEAFF. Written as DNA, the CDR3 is TGTGCCAGCAGCTTAGCTATTAATAGCGTTGAAGCTTTCTTT. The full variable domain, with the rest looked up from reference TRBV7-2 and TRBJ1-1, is GAGVSQSPSNKVTEKGKDVELRCDPISGHTALYWYRQSLGQGLEFLIYFQGNSAPDKSGLPSDRFSAERTGGSVSTLTIQRTQQEDSAVYLCASSLAINSVEAFFGQGTRLTVV.

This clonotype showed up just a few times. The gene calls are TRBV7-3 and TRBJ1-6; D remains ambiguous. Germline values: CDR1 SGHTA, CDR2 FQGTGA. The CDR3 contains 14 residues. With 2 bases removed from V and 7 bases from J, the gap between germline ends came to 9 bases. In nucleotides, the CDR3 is TGTGCCAGCAGCTTAGGGATCACAAATTCACCCCTCCACTTT. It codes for CASSLGITNSPLHF.

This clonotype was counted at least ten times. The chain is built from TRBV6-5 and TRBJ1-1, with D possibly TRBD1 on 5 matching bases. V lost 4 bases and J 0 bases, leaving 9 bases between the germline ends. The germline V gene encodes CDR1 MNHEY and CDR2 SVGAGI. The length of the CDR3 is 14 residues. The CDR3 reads CASSLGRVNTEAFF. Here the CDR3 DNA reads TGTGCCAGCAGTTTGGGACGGGTGAACACTGAAGCTTTCTTT.

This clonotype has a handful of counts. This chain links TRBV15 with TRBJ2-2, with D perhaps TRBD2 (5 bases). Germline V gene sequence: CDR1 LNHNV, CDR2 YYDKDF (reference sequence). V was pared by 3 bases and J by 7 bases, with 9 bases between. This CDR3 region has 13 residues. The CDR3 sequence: CATSSKGDGELFF. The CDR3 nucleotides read TGTGCCACCAGCAGTAAGGGAGACGGGGAGCTGTTTTTT.

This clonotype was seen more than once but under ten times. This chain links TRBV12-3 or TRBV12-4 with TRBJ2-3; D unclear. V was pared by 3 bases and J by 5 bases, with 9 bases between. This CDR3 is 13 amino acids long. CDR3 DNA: TGTGCCAGCAGTTTGCCCTCTGGAGATACGCAGTATTTT. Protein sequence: CASSLPSGDTQYF.

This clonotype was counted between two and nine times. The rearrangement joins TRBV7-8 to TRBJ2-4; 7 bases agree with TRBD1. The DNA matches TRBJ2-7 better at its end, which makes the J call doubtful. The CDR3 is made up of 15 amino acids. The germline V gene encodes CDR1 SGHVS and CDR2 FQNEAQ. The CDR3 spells CASSFLDRETYEQYF. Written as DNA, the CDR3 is TGTGCCAGCAGCTTCCTAGACAGGGAAACCTACGAGCAGTACTTC.

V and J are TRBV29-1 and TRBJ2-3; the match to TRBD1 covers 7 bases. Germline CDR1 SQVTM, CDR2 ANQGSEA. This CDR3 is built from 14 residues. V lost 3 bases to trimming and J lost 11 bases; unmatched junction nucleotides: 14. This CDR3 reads CSVEATGNPQLQYF. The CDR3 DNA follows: TGCAGCGTTGAGGCGACAGGGAACCCACAATTGCAGTATTTT.

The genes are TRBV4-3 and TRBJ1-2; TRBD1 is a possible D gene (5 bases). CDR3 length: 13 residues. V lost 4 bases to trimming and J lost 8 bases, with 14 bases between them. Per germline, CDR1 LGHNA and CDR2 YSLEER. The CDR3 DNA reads TGCGCCAGCAGCCCCTTCCGGGGGGTCGGCTACACCTTC. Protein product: CASSPFRGVGYTF.

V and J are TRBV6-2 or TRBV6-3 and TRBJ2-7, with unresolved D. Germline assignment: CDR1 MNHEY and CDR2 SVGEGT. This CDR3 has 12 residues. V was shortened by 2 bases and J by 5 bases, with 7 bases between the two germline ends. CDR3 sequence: CASSYVGNEQYF. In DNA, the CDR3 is TGTGCCAGCAGTTACGTTGGGAACGAGCAGTACTTC.